This section outlines one TCR beta chain sequence together with its context. Its matching antigen is unknown. Single viable CD3+CD4+CD8-CD45RO+ cells were sorted as the memory CD4+ T cells. This CDR3 has 15 residues. Trimming stripped 0 bases from V and 5 bases from J, with 10 bases between. Germline CDR1 MGHRA, CDR2 YSYEKL. This sample stems from a study of memory CD4+ T cells and cytomegalovirus serostatus. Here immunoSEQ multiplex PCR was the method, and the copy in TCRdb shows in-frame clones only, minus some. The sample has some 52,000 clones; approximately 78% are singletons. General study results and limits: Median bootstrapped AUC for CMV status was approximately 0.96 originally, around 0.91 US-trained.

J is TRBJ2-2 and V is TRBV4-1, with D perhaps TRBD2 (5 bases). This receptor was obtained from an adult in good health and CMV-seronegative. Sequences were obtained from memory CD4+ T cells from blood. DNA for the CDR3: TGCGCCAGCAGCCAAGAGTCGAGGGCGACCGGGGAGCTGTTTTTT. Amino acid sequence: CASSQESRATGELFF.